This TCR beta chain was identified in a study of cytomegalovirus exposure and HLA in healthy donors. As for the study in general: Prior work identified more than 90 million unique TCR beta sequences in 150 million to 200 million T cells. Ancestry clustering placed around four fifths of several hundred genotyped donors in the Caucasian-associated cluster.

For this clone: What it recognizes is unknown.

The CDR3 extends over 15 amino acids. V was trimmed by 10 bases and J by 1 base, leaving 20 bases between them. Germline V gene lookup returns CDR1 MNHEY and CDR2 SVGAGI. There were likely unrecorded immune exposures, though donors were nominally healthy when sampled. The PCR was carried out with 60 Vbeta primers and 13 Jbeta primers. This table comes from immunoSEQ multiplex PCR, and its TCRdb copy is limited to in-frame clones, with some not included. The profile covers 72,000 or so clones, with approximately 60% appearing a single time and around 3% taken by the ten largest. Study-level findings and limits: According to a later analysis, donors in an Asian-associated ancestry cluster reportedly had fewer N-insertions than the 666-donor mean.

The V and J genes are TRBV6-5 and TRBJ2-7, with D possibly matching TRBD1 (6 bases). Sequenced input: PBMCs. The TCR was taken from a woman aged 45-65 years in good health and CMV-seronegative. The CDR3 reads CATVQYAGASYEQYF. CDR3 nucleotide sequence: TGTGCCACCGTCCAATACGCAGGGGCATCCTACGAGCAGTACTTC.